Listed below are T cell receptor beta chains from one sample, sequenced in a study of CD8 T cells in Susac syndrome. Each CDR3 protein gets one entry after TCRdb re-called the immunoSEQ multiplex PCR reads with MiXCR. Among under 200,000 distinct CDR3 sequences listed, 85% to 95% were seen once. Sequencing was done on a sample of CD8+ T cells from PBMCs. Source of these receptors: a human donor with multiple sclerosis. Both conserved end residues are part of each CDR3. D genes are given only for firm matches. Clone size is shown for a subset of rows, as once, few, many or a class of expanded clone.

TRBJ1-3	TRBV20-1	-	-	CSATTGMGSGNTIYF	TGCAGTGCAACGACAGGAATGGGCTCTGGAAACACCATATATTTT
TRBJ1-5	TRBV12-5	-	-	CASGLVGQPQHF	TGTGCTAGTGGTTTGGTGGGTCAGCCCCAGCATTTT
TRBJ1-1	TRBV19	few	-	CASSTGDTEAFF	TGTGCCAGTAGTACAGGGGACACTGAAGCTTTCTTT
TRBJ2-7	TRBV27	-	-	CASSFLDKRPYEQYF	TGTGCCAGCAGTTTTTTGGACAAGAGGCCCTACGAGCAGTACTTC
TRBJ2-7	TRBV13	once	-	CASTLQGHEQYF	TGTGCCAGCACCCTCCAGGGACACGAGCAGTACTTC
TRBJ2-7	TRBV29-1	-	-	CSVVADSAYEQYF	TGCAGCGTTGTGGCGGACTCCGCCTACGAGCAGTACTTC
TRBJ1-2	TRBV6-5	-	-	CASSYDRQGPGYTF	TGTGCCAGCAGTTACGATAGGCAGGGGCCTGGCTACACCTTC
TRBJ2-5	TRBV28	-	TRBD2	CASSITSGQETQYF	TGTGCCAGCAGTATAACTAGCGGCCAAGAGACCCAGTACTTC
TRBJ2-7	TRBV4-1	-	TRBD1	CASSRGQGLGQYF	TGCGCCAGCAGCCGGGGACAGGGGCTCGGGCAGTACTTC
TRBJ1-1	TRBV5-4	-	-	CASSLGVNTEAFF	TGTGCCAGCAGCTTGGGGGTGAACACTGAAGCTTTCTTT